This T cell receptor (beta chain) was obtained from a study of neoadjuvant anti-PD-1 for oral cavity cancer (dated by TCRdb to the early 2020s). Some background on the complete study: Patients mostly received three to four biweekly doses of nivolumab at 3 mg/kg before curative-intent surgical resection. Patients who did not progress were given a fourth nivolumab dose at about day 43 and had definitive surgical resection on days 50-56. The parent correlative cohort had approximately twelve patients and a response rate of roughly 32%. Patients with complete response, partial response or stable disease by RECIST 1.1 were defined as responders, whereas patients with progression were defined as non-responders. What the authors observed across the whole study: Higher pretreatment blood Treg/Th17 ratios correlated with higher pretreatment blood TCRbeta clonality and lower post-treatment tumor TCRbeta clonality. After neoadjuvant nivolumab, non-responders showed significantly higher T cell clonality (Gini index) in PBMCs than responders did. The TCR analyses had only a few patients in each response group, and the authors called for validation in larger cohorts.

With regard to this clone: This clone's antigen is unknown. No much larger clone exists at a distance of one base, and base qualities are not known.

The time point label on this specimen signifies: before neoadjuvant nivolumab. Patients had been newly diagnosed with stage II-IVA oral cavity squamous cell carcinoma, and no prior systemic or radiation treatment had been given to the patients. The cohort consisted of patients with HPV-negative, locally advanced oral cavity squamous cell carcinoma. No culture maintenance or expansion was done, as the peripheral blood mononuclear cells went straight to analysis. Samples were obtained from a longitudinal correlative study of a single-arm phase II trial of neoadjuvant nivolumab in oral cavity squamous cell carcinoma. Genomic DNA-based TCRbeta sequencing was performed on subject-matched pre- and post-treatment PBMCs and tumors from three responders and three non-responders. Peripheral blood mononuclear cells were collected before nivolumab treatment and were collected again after treatment, at the time of surgery. The Maxwell RSC DNA from Cells kit was used to extract genomic DNA from PBMCs.

V ends up 4 bases short and J 6 bases short, with an unmatched junction base count of 8. Taken from cysteine to phenylalanine, the CDR3 has 15 residues. Only the CDR3 portion is preserved as DNA: 45 bases, with reading frame beginning at the first base. Per the germline V gene, LGHNA is the CDR1 and YNFKEQ is the CDR2. PBMC libraries used mostly around 500 ng of input genomic DNA for deep sequencing, with six replicates per sample. The immunoSEQ hsTCRbeta kit was used to prepare TCRbeta libraries, following the manufacturer's instructions. An Illumina NovaSeq 6000 S4 flow cell was used to sequence the final libraries, which had first been combined to 3 nM. As for how the authors treated the data: The immunoSEQ Analyzer handled quality control and preprocessing of the raw data. The analysis was limited to productive rearrangements, and each clonotype was defined by a unique CDR3 amino acid sequence. Repertoire clonality was estimated as the Gini-Simpson index, computed with the R package tcR. Student's t test was used to compare Gini indices, while Pearson correlation assessed associations with tumor size change. The immuneACCESS repertoire file appears here via TCRdb, limited to in-frame rearrangements. These files lack a portion of the clones; in checked studies, under half of the deficit traces to unresolved V genes, and the cause of the others is not known. That table supplies the V and J calls and clone size; D and trimming were determined from the DNA. The sample has 14,000 or so clones on record, about 68% of them singletons. The ten largest clones capture less than 3.5% of the sample.

This material consisted of PBMCs, taken before nivolumab (anti-PD-1) treatment. This sequence was found in a person between 40 and 79 years old with oral cavity squamous cell carcinoma. This receptor chain uses TRBV4-2 and TRBJ2-2; TRBD1 aligns with 7 central bases. The DNA reads TGTGCCAGCAGCCCGACAGGGATGGGGGCCGGGGAGCTGTTTTTT. Its protein reads: CASSPTGMGAGELFF.